A single sample is the source of the 14 T cell receptor beta chains below, sequenced in a study of T cells after yellow fever vaccination. From the 5' RACE reads, TCRdb called clonotypes with MiXCR, one entry per CDR3 protein. Of hundreds of thousands of distinct CDR3 sequences listed, 18% are singletons. The input for sequencing was PBMCs, taken before the yellow fever booster vaccination. The receptors stem from a man between 18 and 29 years old who received the YFV17D yellow fever vaccine.

This chain joins TRBV28 and TRBJ2-3, with D possibly being TRBD1 or TRBD2 (5 bases each). Germline V gene data show CDR1 as MDHEN and CDR2 as SYDVKM. The CDR3 extends over 14 amino acids. With 10 bases removed from V and 3 bases from J, the gap between germline ends came to 17 bases. As DNA, the CDR3 is TGTGCCACCTCCGGGACCCAGGGTACAGATACGCAGTATTTT. Translation gives CATSGTQGTDTQYF.

The chain links TRBV3-1 to TRBJ2-1, with 8 bases lining up with TRBD1. V lost 6 bases, J lost 7 bases, and 5 bases stayed unmatched. Germline-derived CDR1 and CDR2 are LGHDT and YNNKEL (reference sequence). The CDR3 loop spans 13 amino acids. DNA of the CDR3: TGTGCCAGCAGTGGACAGGGTGGGAATGAGCAGTTCTTC. Translation: CASSGQGGNEQFF.

The chain employs TRBV19 and TRBJ2-7, with D perhaps matching TRBD1 (5 bases). The germline V and J ends were trimmed by 3 bases and 5 bases, with 14 bases remaining between them. The CDR3 runs 14 residues. CDR1 LNHDA and CDR2 SQIVND come from the germline V gene (reference sequence). The CDR3, as DNA: TGTGCCAGTAGTATGGACAACTACCCCGACGAGCAGTACTTC. This sequence encodes CASSMDNYPDEQYF.

The chain joins TRBV9 to TRBJ1-2; D is perhaps TRBD1 (6 bases). CDR1 and CDR2 (germline): SGDLS, YYNGEE. Trimming left V 3 bases short and J 5 bases short, with 17 bases between. The CDR3 runs 15 residues. CDR3 region: CASSANRAPIYGYTF. CDR3 bases: TGTGCCAGCAGCGCGAACAGGGCCCCTATTTATGGCTACACCTTC. The whole variable domain, filled in from reference TRBV9 and TRBJ1-2, reads DSGVTQTPKHLITATGQRVTLRCSPRSGDLSVYWYQQSLDQGLQFLIQYYNGEERAKGNILERFSAQQFPDLHSELNLSSLELGDSALYFCASSANRAPIYGYTFGSGTRLTVV.

This clonotype has just a few counts. At one end, the junction sequence differs from germline, possibly due to a read error. The chain recombines TRBV11-2 with TRBJ2-7; 10 nucleotides line up with TRBD1. This CDR3 spans 12 amino acids. CDR1 and CDR2 (germline): SGHAT, FQNNGV. The CDR3 loop reads CASSFGQGENLF. The CDR3 DNA reads as TGTGCCAGCAGCTTTGGACAGGGGGAGAATCTCTTC.

This clonotype was picked up a small number of times. The chain links TRBV24-1 to TRBJ2-3; the D is unclear. This CDR3 is built from 12 residues. CDR1 is KGHDR and CDR2 is SFDVKD in the germline V gene. V was shortened by 5 bases and J by 4 bases, with 6 bases between the two germline ends. The CDR3 DNA follows: TGTGCCACCAGTGGACTCTCAGATACGCAGTATTTT. It codes for CATSGLSDTQYF.

The table lists this clonotype with many counts. DNA for the CDR3: TGTGCCATCAGCCCGCCCCCCGGACTAGCGGGGGGAGAGACCCAGTACTTC. Translating it yields CAISPPPGLAGGETQYF. The genes are TRBV10-3 and TRBJ2-5, with 14 bases aligning to TRBD2. This CDR3 spans 17 amino acids. CDR1 ENHRY and CDR2 SYGVKD come from the germline V gene. Trimming removed 6 bases from V and 4 bases from J; junction bases left unmatched: 10.

This clonotype was found a few times. The genes are TRBV29-1 and TRBJ2-1, with 9 nucleotides matching TRBD2. There are 13 residues in the CDR3. V was pared by 4 bases and J by 6 bases, with 4 bases of the junction left unmatched. Germline V gives CDR1 SQVTM, CDR2 ANQGSEA. The CDR3 sequence: CSVVPSGVNEQFF. CDR3 coding DNA: TGCAGCGTTGTCCCTAGCGGGGTCAATGAGCAGTTCTTC.

This clonotype was observed many times. The chain employs TRBV12-3 or TRBV12-4 and TRBJ1-4; the D gene is possibly TRBD1 (5 bases). V shed 7 bases and J shed 11 bases, with 23 bases lying between them. The CDR3 extends over 15 amino acids. CDR3 amino acids: CASNDSRDPSQKLFF. The DNA for the CDR3 is TGTGCCAGCAATGATTCCCGGGACCCATCACAGAAACTGTTTTTT.

This clonotype appeared a few times. One end of the junction varies from germline; a read error may be responsible. This chain links TRBV10-3 with TRBJ1-6, with no clear D. CDR3 length: 14 residues. Germline V gives CDR1 ENHRY, CDR2 SYGVKD. In DNA, the CDR3 is TGTGCGATCAAGGCGGGTCGAACCAATTCACCCCTCCACTTT. It specifies CAIKAGRTNSPLHF.

The chain uses TRBV4-2 and TRBJ2-1, with 9 bases that match TRBD2. Trimming took 1 base from V and 8 from J; bases not matched to a gene: 9. Germline V CDR1 and CDR2: LGHNA, YNFKEQ. The CDR3 loop spans 16 amino acids. The CDR3 coding sequence is TGTGCCAGCAGCCAAGGGGGGACTAGCCAGAGGGATGAGCAGTTCTTC. Translation: CASSQGGTSQRDEQFF.

This chain connects TRBV5-5 to TRBJ2-2; D not certain. The V and J ends lost 4 bases and 1 base respectively, with 8 bases between them. Germline V gene data show CDR1 as SGHKS and CDR2 as YYEKEE (reference sequence). CDR3 size: 14 residues. In DNA form, the CDR3 reads TGTGCCAGCAGCCGTAGTATGAACACCGGGGAGCTGTTTTTT. It encodes CASSRSMNTGELFF.

The chain employs TRBV6-5 and TRBJ2-5, with D perhaps matching TRBD1 (5 bases). The CDR3 is 16 amino acids. Germline assignment: CDR1 MNHEY and CDR2 SVGAGI. Between the trimmed V and J ends, which lost 4 bases and 3 bases, there was a span of 18 bases. CDR3 sequence reads: CASSLWAGSLKETQYF. The CDR3 coding sequence is TGTGCCAGCAGTTTATGGGCAGGGTCCCTAAAAGAGACCCAGTACTTC.

This clonotype was seen only a few times. V and J are TRBV19 and TRBJ2-3; D uncertain. The CDR3 sequence is 15 residues long. The V and J ends lost 0 bases and 2 bases respectively, with 9 bases between them. CDR1 is LNHDA, CDR2 SQIVND, per germline (reference sequence). The CDR3 here is CASSIDRASTDTQYF. The CDR3 DNA sequence: TGTGCCAGTAGTATAGATCGGGCGTCCACAGATACGCAGTATTTT. Variable domain in full (rest from reference TRBV19 and TRBJ2-3): DGGITQSPKYLFRKEGQNVTLSCEQNLNHDAMYWYRQDPGQGLRLIYYSQIVNDFQKGDIAEGYSVSREKKESFPLTVTSAQKNPTAFYLCASSIDRASTDTQYFGPGTRLTVL.